Shown below are 8 T cell receptor beta chains from a single sample sequenced in a study of Graves' ophthalmopathy and Graves' hyperthyroidism. RNA transcripts served as template for amplifying TCR beta CDR3 sequences. The authors performed first-round RT-PCR with HTBI primers and then a second-round multiplex PCR. TCRdb re-called the multiplex PCR reads with MiXCR, one entry per CDR3 protein. The sample includes about 420,000 distinct CDR3 sequences, about 21% of them seen just once. The sample was peripheral blood. The origin of the receptors is a woman aged 18-30 years with stable Graves' hyperthyroidism.

This sequence joins TRBV5-1 and TRBJ2-5; 8 bases are a match to TRBD1. The germline V gene encodes CDR1 SGHRS and CDR2 YFSETQ. With 5 bases clipped from V and 9 bases from J, the junction kept 12 bases outside the gene matches. The CDR3 totals 14 residues. This CDR3 reads CASRRTGPYWPQYF. CDR3 bases: TGCGCCAGCAGACGGACAGGGCCATATTGGCCCCAGTACTTC.

This clonotype was observed at least ten times. This sequence joins TRBV4-3 and TRBJ2-7; 11 bases are a match to TRBD2. The CDR3 consists of 15 residues. Trimming at V came to 4 bases and at J to 5 bases, leaving 7 bases not matched to a gene. The germline gives CDR1 LGHNA, CDR2 YSLEER. CDR3 DNA sequence: TGCGCCAGCAGCCCCTTAGCGGGAGGGCCCCACGAGCAGTACTTC. Translation gives CASSPLAGGPHEQYF.

This clonotype was seen ten or more times. The chain joins TRBV12-3 or TRBV12-4 to TRBJ2-5; TRBD2 might be the D (6 bases). The length of the CDR3 is 15 residues. V was trimmed by 8 bases and J by 1 base, leaving 17 bases between them. This CDR3 reads CASAGGVAVQETQYF. CDR3 in DNA: TGTGCCAGCGCCGGCGGGGTAGCGGTCCAAGAGACCCAGTACTTC.

This rearrangement joins TRBV28 to TRBJ1-5; 7 positions match TRBD1. The CDR3 is 15 residues long. V was pared by 6 bases and J by 5 bases, with 10 bases of the junction left unmatched. Germline V gives CDR1 MDHEN, CDR2 SYDVKM. The CDR3 DNA reads TGTGCCAGCAGGCGCCGGGGAGGGGGCTATCAGCCCCAGCATTTT. Translated: CASRRRGGGYQPQHF.

In this sample, this clonotype turned up many times. This sequence joins TRBV6-2 or TRBV6-3 and TRBJ2-7; 7 bases are shared with TRBD2. The CDR3 runs 15 residues. V shed 2 bases, J shed 6 bases, and the junction held 10 bases outside the gene matches. Per germline, CDR1 MNHEY and CDR2 SVGEGT. The CDR3 region has the DNA TGTGCCAGCAGTTACATCGGGCTAGCGGTAGCCGAGCAGTACTTC. This gives the protein CASSYIGLAVAEQYF.

This clonotype was seen many times. V usage is TRBV29-1 and J usage is TRBJ1-1, with 7 bases matching TRBD1. CDR1 SQVTM and CDR2 ANQGSEA come from the germline V gene. Unmatched junction bases numbered 3, after V lost 7 bases and J lost 1 base. The CDR3 has 12 residues. CDR3 region: CSGQGTNTEAFF. The CDR3, as DNA: TGCAGCGGACAGGGTACGAACACTGAAGCTTTCTTT. The full variable domain, with the rest looked up from reference TRBV29-1 and TRBJ1-1, is SAVISQKPSRDICQRGTSLTIQCQVDSQVTMMFWYRQQPGQSLTLIATANQGSEATYESGFVIDKFPISRPNLTFSTLTVSNMSPEDSSIYLCSGQGTNTEAFFGQGTRLTVV.

The chain couples TRBV12-3 or TRBV12-4 to TRBJ2-5, with 10 bases lining up with TRBD2. V shed 0 bases and J 5 bases; nucleotides not matched to a gene: 6. The CDR3 sequence is 16 residues long. CDR3 residues: CASSLASGGARETQYF. The CDR3 nucleotides are TGTGCCAGCAGTTTAGCCAGCGGGGGGGCGAGGGAGACCCAGTACTTC.

This clonotype was picked up a small number of times. The rearrangement joins TRBV6-1 to TRBJ1-6, with TRBD1 matching over 8 bases. Germline CDR1 MNHNS, CDR2 SASEGT. V was clipped by 2 bases and J by 6 bases; unmatched bases: 6. CDR3 length equals 16 residues. CDR3 sequence reads: CASSEWTGHRNSPLHF. The CDR3 DNA sequence: TGTGCCAGCAGTGAATGGACAGGGCACCGTAATTCACCCCTCCACTTT.